A single sample is the source of the 21 T cell receptor beta chains below, sequenced in a study of PD-L1 blockade in urothelial cancer. The sample's time point: pretreatment peripheral blood. Libraries were prepared by immunoSEQ multiplex PCR; TCRdb keeps only in-frame clonotypes and omits some of them. This sample has roughly 120,000 clones, with 84% found just once. The specimen was PBMCs, collected around atezolizumab (anti-PD-L1) treatment. Receptors originate from a man aged 45-65 years with urothelial cancer.

The genes are TRBV5-1 and TRBJ2-5; TRBD2 aligns across 11 bases. Germline-derived CDR1 and CDR2 are SGHRS and YFSETQ. The CDR3 is 16 residues long. With V trimmed by 0 bases and J by 5 bases, 6 bases remained unmatched. The CDR3 loop is CASSLGSGRADETQYF. CDR3 in DNA: TGCGCCAGCAGCTTGGGTAGCGGGAGGGCCGATGAGACCCAGTACTTC.

The rearrangement joins TRBV2 to TRBJ2-5; D perhaps matches TRBD2 (6 bases). The CDR3 has 14 amino acids. The germline gives CDR1 SNHLY, CDR2 FYNNEI. V was pared by 6 bases and J by 1 base, with 12 bases between. CDR3 in DNA: TGTGCCAGCAGCCGACTAGTAGTCCAAGAGACCCAGTACTTC. Its protein product is CASSRLVVQETQYF.

The V gene is TRBV5-4, the J gene TRBJ2-1, with 7 bases that match TRBD1. V shed 2 bases and J 7 bases; nucleotides not matched to a gene: 9. Germline V lookup: CDR1 SGHNT, CDR2 YYREEE (reference sequence). This CDR3 contains 15 residues. The CDR3 loop is CASSLQGPAGNEQFF. The CDR3 coding sequence is TGTGCCAGCAGCTTACAGGGGCCAGCAGGTAATGAGCAGTTCTTC.

The chain uses TRBV7-3 and TRBJ2-1; TRBD2 matches at 9 bases. Germline trimming cut 4 bases from V and 4 bases from J; bases unmatched to any gene: 5. The CDR3 consists of 15 residues. Germline values: CDR1 SGHTA, CDR2 FQGTGA. Written as DNA, the CDR3 is TGTGCCAGCAGCTACTTTAGCGGGAGTTACAATGAGCAGTTCTTC. Translating it yields CASSYFSGSYNEQFF.

This sequence joins TRBV9 and TRBJ2-1, with 12 bases aligning to TRBD2. CDR1 and CDR2 (germline): SGDLS, YYNGEE. The CDR3 is 16 amino acids. V trimming: 0 bases; J trimming: 9 bases; junction bases outside the gene matches: 7. CDR3 in DNA: TGTGCCAGCAGCGTAGCGATCCTAGCGGGAGGGAGTGAGCAGTTCTTC. Amino acid sequence: CASSVAILAGGSEQFF.

CDR3 sequence reads: CASSISLAANNEQFF. CDR3 sequence (DNA): TGTGCCAGTAGTATCAGCCTAGCGGCCAACAATGAGCAGTTCTTC. This chain joins TRBV19 and TRBJ2-1; 7 positions match TRBD2. The V segment lost 3 bases and the J segment 5 bases; nucleotides outside the gene matches: 7. This CDR3 region has 15 residues. From germline, CDR1 is LNHDA and CDR2 SQIVND (reference sequence). The entire variable domain, with the rest obtained from reference TRBV19 and TRBJ2-1, is as follows: DGGITQSPKYLFRKEGQNVTLSCEQNLNHDAMYWYRQDPGQGLRLIYYSQIVNDFQKGDIAEGYSVSREKKESFPLTVTSAQKNPTAFYLCASSISLAANNEQFFGPGTRLTVL.

The genes are TRBV7-2 and TRBJ2-3, with D possibly matching TRBD2 (5 bases). Germline V gene data show CDR1 as SGHTA and CDR2 as FQGNSA. V dropped 0 bases and J dropped 0 bases, with 7 bases sitting between them. The CDR3 is 15 residues long. The CDR3 sequence is CASSLAGVSTDTQYF. The CDR3 DNA is TGTGCCAGCAGCTTAGCGGGAGTAAGCACAGATACGCAGTATTTT.

This clone was seen once. The chain employs TRBV6-1 and TRBJ1-5; D is uncertain. Germline CDR1 is MNHNS and CDR2 is SASEGT. The ends were cut back, 8 bases at V and 3 bases at J, with 11 bases in the middle. CDR3 length: 13 residues. For the CDR3, the DNA is TGTGCCAGCGCACCAGGCCCCAATCAGCCCCAGCATTTT. Protein: CASAPGPNQPQHF.

The chain links TRBV7-9 to TRBJ1-6; TRBD1 matches 7 bases. Germline V gene lookup returns CDR1 SEHNR and CDR2 FQNEAQ (reference sequence). The CDR3 covers 15 residues. Trimming took 1 base from V and 6 from J; bases not matched to a gene: 3. The CDR3 DNA reads TGTGCCAGCAGCTTAGGGACAGGCACTAATTCACCCCTCCACTTT. Its protein product is CASSLGTGTNSPLHF.

The chain joins TRBV18 to TRBJ2-5; D call uncertain. The CDR3 extends over 13 amino acids. Germline CDR1 reads KGHSH; CDR2 reads LQKENI. Trimming stripped 1 base from V and 5 bases from J, with 8 bases between. CDR3 nucleotides: TGTGCCAGCTCACCACAAGTACTTGAGACCCAGTACTTC. Encoded protein: CASSPQVLETQYF. Filled out from reference TRBV18 and TRBJ2-5, the complete variable domain reads NAGVMQNPRHLVRRRGQEARLRCSPMKGHSHVYWYRQLPEEGLKFMVYLQKENIIDESGMPKERFSAEFPKEGPSILRIQQVVRGDSAAYFCASSPQVLETQYFGPGTRLLVL.

The V gene is TRBV5-4, the J gene TRBJ2-3, with 8 bases matching TRBD2. V lost 3 bases to trimming and J lost 2 bases; unmatched junction nucleotides: 8. This CDR3 contains 16 residues. Germline V gene sequence: CDR1 SGHNT, CDR2 YYREEE (reference sequence). CDR3 sequence (DNA): TGTGCCAGCAGCTCCCGACTAGCGTTGAACACAGATACGCAGTATTTT. Its translation is CASSSRLALNTDTQYF.

This clone has only one observation. This rearrangement joins TRBV6-5 to TRBJ1-6; D is possibly TRBD1 (5 bases). This CDR3 spans 15 amino acids. V lost 8 bases and J 4 bases, leaving 15 bases between the germline ends. Per germline, CDR1 MNHEY and CDR2 SVGAGI. Here the CDR3 reads CASGFGGVYNSPLHF. The CDR3 DNA reads TGTGCCAGCGGTTTTGGGGGGGTTTATAATTCACCCCTCCACTTT.

The chain uses TRBV28 and TRBJ2-1; 8 bases fit TRBD1. Trimming cost V 6 bases and J 10 bases; bases outside gene matches: 5. Per germline, CDR1 MDHEN and CDR2 SYDVKM. The CDR3 sequence is 12 residues long. CDR3 bases: TGTGCCAGCAGCCGGACAGGGTACGAGCAGTTCTTC. Its protein product is CASSRTGYEQFF. Filled out from reference TRBV28 and TRBJ2-1, the complete variable domain reads DVKVTQSSRYLVKRTGEKVFLECVQDMDHENMFWYRQDPGLGLRLIYFSYDVKMKEKGDIPEGYSVSREKKERFSLILESASTNQTSMYLCASSRTGYEQFFGPGTRLTVL.

This rearrangement joins TRBV5-5 to TRBJ1-2; D unclear. Germline V gives CDR1 SGHKS, CDR2 YYEKEE (reference sequence). This CDR3 is built from 14 residues. V was pared by 0 bases and J by 2 bases, with 8 bases between. CDR3 nucleotide sequence: TGTGCCAGCAGCTTGGTCCAGTTGAACTATGGCTACACCTTC. This encodes CASSLVQLNYGYTF.

The chain has TRBV19 and TRBJ1-3; D is undetermined. Germline V gene lookup returns CDR1 LNHDA and CDR2 SQIVND (reference sequence). V lost 7 bases to trimming and J lost 2 bases, with 15 bases between them. The CDR3 extends over 15 amino acids. Written as DNA, the CDR3 is TGTGCCAGTACGCTCCGGTTTCTCCCTGGAAACACCATATATTTT. Translation gives CASTLRFLPGNTIYF.

This clone has more than one count but fewer than ten. The chain couples TRBV30 to TRBJ2-1; tentatively, D is TRBD2 (5 bases). This CDR3 comprises 13 residues. Germline CDR1 and CDR2: GTSNPN and SVGIG (reference sequence). The V end was cut by 5 bases, the J end by 4 bases, with 12 bases between. The CDR3 bases are TGTGCCTGGGTGCGGGTGTCTTACAATGAGCAGTTCTTC. Its protein product is CAWVRVSYNEQFF.

The rearrangement joins TRBV5-1 to TRBJ2-2, with a tentative D call TRBD2 (5 bases). The germline gives CDR1 SGHRS, CDR2 YFSETQ. The V end was cut by 0 bases, the J end by 6 bases, with 15 bases between. The CDR3 consists of 16 residues. In nucleotides, the CDR3 is TGCGCCAGCAGCTTGGGGGGAGCAGTCGCAGCCGGGGAGCTGTTTTTT. Translated: CASSLGGAVAAGELFF.

V and J are TRBV30 and TRBJ2-1; no clear D gene. Germline CDR1 reads GTSNPN; CDR2 reads SVGIG (reference sequence). The CDR3 has 16 residues. Trimming shortened V by 0 bases and J by 0 bases, and 12 bases separated the two germline ends. The CDR3 region is CAWSVRTMSSYNEQFF. Here the CDR3 DNA reads TGTGCCTGGAGTGTAAGAACCATGAGCTCCTACAATGAGCAGTTCTTC.

The gene calls are TRBV5-1 and TRBJ2-3; 7 bases match TRBD2. CDR1 SGHRS and CDR2 YFSETQ come from the germline V gene. With 4 bases clipped from V and 3 bases from J, the junction kept 5 bases outside the gene matches. The CDR3 length is 14 residues. Written as DNA, the CDR3 is TGCGCCAGCAGCCGGCGGGAGTCTACAGATACGCAGTATTTT. Translated, it gives CASSRRESTDTQYF.

The chain joins TRBV5-4 to TRBJ2-4; TRBD1 aligns across 10 bases. Germline-derived CDR1 and CDR2 are SGHNT and YYREEE (reference sequence). The CDR3 is 16 amino acids. The J segment lost 0 bases and the V segment lost 4 bases, leaving 4 bases of the junction unmatched. CDR3 bases: TGTGCCAGCAGCATGACAGGGGGCGCAGCCAAAAACATTCAGTACTTC. Translated: CASSMTGGAAKNIQYF.

A single count supports this clone. The V and J genes are TRBV4-1 and TRBJ2-7, with a possible D match to TRBD1 (6 bases). Looked up from germline, CDR1 is MGHRA and CDR2 is YSYEKL. The CDR3 loop spans 14 amino acids. V was cut by 1 base and J by 3 bases, with 10 bases left in between. Here the CDR3 DNA reads TGCGCCAGCAGCCAAGTAGGGGGAGACTACGAGCAGTACTTC. It encodes CASSQVGGDYEQYF.